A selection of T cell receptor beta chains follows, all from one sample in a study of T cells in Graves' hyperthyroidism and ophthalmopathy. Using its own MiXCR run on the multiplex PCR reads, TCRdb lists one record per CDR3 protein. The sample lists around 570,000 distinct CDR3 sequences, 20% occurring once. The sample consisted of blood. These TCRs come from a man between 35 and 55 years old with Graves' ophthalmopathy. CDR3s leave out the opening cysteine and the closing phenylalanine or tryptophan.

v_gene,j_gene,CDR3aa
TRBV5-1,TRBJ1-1,ASSLAGARTEAF
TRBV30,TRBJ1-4,AFNSYNEKLF
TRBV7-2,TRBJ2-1,ASSSTSGGPHEQF
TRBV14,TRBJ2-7,ASSQESTLGEQY
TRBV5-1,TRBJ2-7,ASSEIAGGGEQY
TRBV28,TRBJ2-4,ASSLAENIQY
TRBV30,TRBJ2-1,AWSLLAGYNEQF
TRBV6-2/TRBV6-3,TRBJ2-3,ASSPGLGKDTQY
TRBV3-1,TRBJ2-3,ASSHYTLAPDTQY
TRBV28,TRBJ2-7,ASSSRDTAREQY
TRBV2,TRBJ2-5,ASTGLAVETQY
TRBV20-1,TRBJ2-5,SARSFRGGETQY
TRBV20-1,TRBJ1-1,SAFRGGGTEAF
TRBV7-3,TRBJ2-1,ASSSGVYNEQF